This T cell receptor beta chain was retrieved from a study of control samples from healthy donors and cancer patients. The V gene's germline CDR1 is SNHLY and CDR2 FYNNEI. This CDR3 has 11 residues. The V gene end was trimmed by 7 bases and the J gene end by 6 bases; junction bases not matched to a gene: 3. The table came from immunoSEQ multiplex PCR; TCRdb's copy has only in-frame clones and leaves some out. The sample yields about 140,000 clones, just under 95% seen once. V and J are TRBV2 and TRBJ2-7, with 7 bases identical to TRBD1. The clonotype comes from a man aged 30-40 years in good health. Sequencing was performed on blood. The CDR3 sequence: CASTSGGEQYF. CDR3 coding DNA: TGTGCCAGCACCTCAGGGGGCGAGCAGTACTTC.